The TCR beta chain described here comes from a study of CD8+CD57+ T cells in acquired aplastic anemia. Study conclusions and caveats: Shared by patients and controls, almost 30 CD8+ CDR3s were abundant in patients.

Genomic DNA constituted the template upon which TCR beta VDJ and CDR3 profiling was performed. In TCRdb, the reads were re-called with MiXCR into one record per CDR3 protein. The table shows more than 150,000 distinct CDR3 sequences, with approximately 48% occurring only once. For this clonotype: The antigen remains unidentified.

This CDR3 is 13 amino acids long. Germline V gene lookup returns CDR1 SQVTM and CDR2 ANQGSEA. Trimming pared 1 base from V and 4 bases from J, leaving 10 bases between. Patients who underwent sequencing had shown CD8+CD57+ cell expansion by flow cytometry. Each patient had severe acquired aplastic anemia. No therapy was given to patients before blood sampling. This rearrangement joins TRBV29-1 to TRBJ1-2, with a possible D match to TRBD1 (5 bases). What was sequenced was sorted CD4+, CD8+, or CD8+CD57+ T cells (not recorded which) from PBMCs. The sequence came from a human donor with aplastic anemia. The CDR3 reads CSVEGQGVYGYTF. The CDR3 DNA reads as TGCAGCGTTGAAGGCCAGGGAGTCTATGGCTACACCTTC.